The 25 T cell receptor beta chains reported below all come from one sample, sequenced in a study of cytomegalovirus exposure and HLA in healthy donors. PCR employed 60 Vbeta and 13 Jbeta primers. Clones were read by immunoSEQ multiplex PCR, and TCRdb kept only the in-frame ones, dropping some. The repertoire table contains roughly 74,000 clones. Sequences were obtained from PBMCs. The receptors shown here come from a female donor in good health and CMV-seropositive.

The chain couples TRBV27 to TRBJ2-1; 8 bases are a match to TRBD2. The trim removed 5 bases at V and 0 bases at J, leaving 6 bases unmatched. CDR3 length: 16 amino acids. Germline values: CDR1 MNHEY, CDR2 SMNVEV (reference sequence). In DNA form, the CDR3 reads TGTGCCAGCAGTCGGACTAGCAGACACTCCTACAATGAGCAGTTCTTC. This encodes CASSRTSRHSYNEQFF.

This chain uses TRBV28 with TRBJ2-1, with a possible D match to TRBD2 (5 bases). The germline gives CDR1 MDHEN, CDR2 SYDVKM. The CDR3 sequence is 17 residues long. V was trimmed by 6 bases and J by 4 bases, leaving 22 bases between them. The CDR3 DNA is TGTGCCAGCAGGCCCACTAGTCAGGAGATACCATACAATGAGCAGTTCTTC. Translating it yields CASRPTSQEIPYNEQFF.

The chain uses TRBV2 and TRBJ1-6, with 8 positions matching TRBD1. Germline loops: CDR1 SNHLY, CDR2 FYNNEI. Trimming at V came to 5 bases and at J to 9 bases, leaving 9 bases not matched to a gene. This CDR3 spans 15 amino acids. The CDR3 DNA reads TGTGCCAGCAGTTTAAACAGGGGGATTGCTTCACCCCTCCACTTT. It codes for CASSLNRGIASPLHF. The full variable domain, its missing parts supplied by reference TRBV2 and TRBJ1-6, is EPEVTQTPSHQVTQMGQEVILRCVPISNHLYFYWYRQILGQKVEFLVSFYNNEISEKSEIFDDQFSVERPDGSNFTLKIRSTKLEDSAMYFCASSLNRGIASPLHFGNGTRLTVT.

The chain couples TRBV5-5 to TRBJ2-7, with D unresolved. Per germline, CDR1 SGHKS and CDR2 YYEKEE (reference sequence). This CDR3 has 14 residues. Deletions cut 1 base from V and 7 bases from J, with 15 bases between. The CDR3 is CASSLSTVLVEQYF. For the CDR3, the DNA is TGTGCCAGCAGCTTGAGTACAGTCCTCGTAGAGCAGTACTTC.

The chain links TRBV7-6 to TRBJ2-7; 10 positions match TRBD1. The CDR3 contains 15 residues. With V trimmed by 1 base and J by 2 bases, 2 bases remained unmatched. Germline V CDR1 and CDR2: SGHVS, FNYEAQ. This chain's CDR3 is CASSLGGQGAYEQYF. The CDR3 region has the DNA TGTGCCAGCAGCTTAGGAGGACAGGGGGCCTACGAGCAGTACTTC.

The rearrangement uses TRBV7-9 and TRBJ2-3; 14 bases fit TRBD2. CDR1 and CDR2 (germline): SEHNR, FQNEAQ (reference sequence). The V segment lost 4 bases and the J segment 2 bases; nucleotides outside the gene matches: 5. CDR3 length: 17 residues. Here the CDR3 reads CASSSRTSGGHTDTQYF. The CDR3 bases are TGTGCCAGCAGCTCCAGGACTAGCGGGGGGCACACAGATACGCAGTATTTT.

This sequence joins TRBV6-6 and TRBJ1-6; D remains unclear. Trimming shortened V by 9 bases and J by 6 bases, and 12 bases separated the two germline ends. Per germline, CDR1 MNHNY and CDR2 SVGAGI (reference sequence). The CDR3 consists of 13 residues. The CDR3 bases are TGTGCCAGTCGGGATCTCAGTAATTCACCCCTCCACTTT. It is translated as CASRDLSNSPLHF.

V is TRBV4-2 and J is TRBJ2-5, with TRBD2 matching over 8 bases. From germline, CDR1 is LGHNA and CDR2 YNFKEQ. This CDR3 region has 16 residues. V was clipped by 0 bases and J by 4 bases; unmatched bases: 7. This CDR3 is CASSQEWTGGGETQYF. The DNA for the CDR3 is TGTGCCAGCAGCCAAGAATGGACGGGAGGGGGAGAGACCCAGTACTTC.

V and J are TRBV7-8 and TRBJ2-7; D may be TRBD2 (5 bases). The CDR3 is 15 residues long. In germline, CDR1 is SGHVS, CDR2 FQNEAQ. The germline V and J ends were trimmed by 1 base and 2 bases, with 12 bases remaining between them. DNA of the CDR3: TGTGCCAGCAGCTTAGAAGCTGGGAGCGCCTACGAGCAGTACTTC. Translated, it gives CASSLEAGSAYEQYF.

The V gene is TRBV4-3, the J gene TRBJ1-1, with D uncertain. The CDR3 has 14 amino acids. V lost 1 base, J lost 4 bases, and 10 bases lay in between. Germline CDR1 is LGHNA and CDR2 is YSLEER. CDR3 coding DNA: TGCGCCAGCAGCCAAGCCGGTATTGGCACTGAAGCTTTCTTT. As protein: CASSQAGIGTEAFF.

J is TRBJ2-1 and V is TRBV6-5; possible D gene TRBD2, 5 bases. Germline V gene lookup returns CDR1 MNHEY and CDR2 SVGAGI. Trimming cost V 2 bases and J 8 bases, with 16 bases left between them. The CDR3 runs 15 residues. CDR3 protein: CASSYEGRRKDEQFF. In nucleotides, the CDR3 is TGTGCCAGCAGTTACGAAGGGCGGAGGAAAGATGAGCAGTTCTTC.

The rearrangement joins TRBV5-4 to TRBJ2-7; 10 positions match TRBD2. Trimming at V came to 4 bases and at J to 2 bases, leaving 6 bases not matched to a gene. The CDR3 contains 15 residues. Germline assignment: CDR1 SGHNT and CDR2 YYREEE (reference sequence). CDR3 in DNA: TGTGCCAGCAGCCGAGGGACTAGCGTCCCCTACGAGCAGTACTTC. Translated, it gives CASSRGTSVPYEQYF.

This sequence joins TRBV9 and TRBJ2-3, with D possibly TRBD2 on 6 matching bases. Germline CDR1 and CDR2: SGDLS and YYNGEE. Trimming removed 3 bases from V and 4 bases from J, with 9 bases in between. CDR3 size: 13 residues. The CDR3 spells CASSEGGSDTQYF. CDR3 nucleotides: TGTGCCAGCAGCGAGGGAGGATCAGATACGCAGTATTTT.

The chain links TRBV2 to TRBJ1-5; D is unresolved. The CDR3 spans 13 residues. Trimming left V 6 bases short and J 5 bases short, with 11 bases between. The germline gives CDR1 SNHLY, CDR2 FYNNEI. The CDR3 region is CASRWARDQPQHF. The CDR3 bases are TGTGCCAGCAGGTGGGCGAGGGATCAGCCCCAGCATTTT.

The chain combines TRBV19 with TRBJ1-2; D is unclear. The CDR3 spans 13 residues. Germline CDR1 reads LNHDA; CDR2 reads SQIVND (reference sequence). V dropped 3 bases and J dropped 1 base, with 6 bases sitting between them. CDR3 sequence: CASSMRNNYGYTF. In DNA, the CDR3 is TGTGCCAGTAGTATGCGGAATAACTATGGCTACACCTTC.

The chain carries TRBV27 and TRBJ2-7; 7 bases match TRBD1. Germline-derived CDR1 and CDR2 are MNHEY and SMNVEV (reference sequence). Trimming cost V 10 bases and J 1 base; bases outside gene matches: 4. This CDR3 spans 12 amino acids. The CDR3 DNA is TGTGCCACAAAGACAGGGTCCTACGAGCAGTACTTC. Translation gives CATKTGSYEQYF.

The chain couples TRBV15 to TRBJ1-2; no firm D call. The CDR3 spans 14 residues. Trimming took 0 bases from V and 13 from J, leaving 18 bases between them. Germline V lookup: CDR1 LNHNV, CDR2 YYDKDF (reference sequence). The CDR3 bases are TGTGCCACCAGCAGAGAACTTAACTCCCCGGAGTGCACCTTC. It yields the protein CATSRELNSPECTF.

This chain connects TRBV6-1 to TRBJ1-5; a possible D gene is TRBD1 (6 bases). CDR3 length: 13 residues. Germline V gives CDR1 MNHNS, CDR2 SASEGT. The V end was cut by 7 bases, the J end by 4 bases, with 11 bases between. CDR3 DNA sequence: TGTGCCAGCATAAGGGACATAAATCAGCCCCAGCATTTT. Translating it yields CASIRDINQPQHF.

V and J are TRBV28 and TRBJ2-3; TRBD1 aligns across 8 bases. The germline V gene encodes CDR1 MDHEN and CDR2 SYDVKM. V gave up 5 bases and J gave up 4 bases; unmatched junction bases: 8. The length of the CDR3 is 15 residues. The CDR3 coding sequence is TGTGCCAGCAGTCCGAGGACAGGGTACCCAGATACGCAGTATTTT. It codes for CASSPRTGYPDTQYF. Full variable domain (missing parts from reference TRBV28 and TRBJ2-3): DVKVTQSSRYLVKRTGEKVFLECVQDMDHENMFWYRQDPGLGLRLIYFSYDVKMKEKGDIPEGYSVSREKKERFSLILESASTNQTSMYLCASSPRTGYPDTQYFGPGTRLTVL.

The V call is TRBV10-1, the J call TRBJ2-3; TRBD1 matches 8 bases. The germline gives CDR1 WNHNN, CDR2 SYGVQD (reference sequence). This CDR3 region has 18 residues. Trimming at V came to 0 bases and at J to 6 bases, leaving 14 bases not matched to a gene. The CDR3, as DNA: TGCGCCAGCAGTGAGTCCGGGACAGGACGCCCCGCACGGGATACGCAGTATTTT. It codes for CASSESGTGRPARDTQYF.

V is TRBV30 and J is TRBJ2-1; D unresolved. This CDR3 is built from 16 residues. Looked up from germline, CDR1 is GTSNPN and CDR2 is SVGIG (reference sequence). Trimming cost V 0 bases and J 0 bases, with 12 bases left between them. CDR3 DNA: TGTGCCTGGAGTGTTGCGGTATTGAGCTCCTACAATGAGCAGTTCTTC. Translating gives CAWSVAVLSSYNEQFF.

The V call is TRBV7-2, the J call TRBJ2-7; 8 nucleotides align to TRBD1. The germline CDR1 and CDR2 sequences are SGHTA and FQGNSA. V dropped 4 bases and J dropped 1; count of bases not matched to a gene: 0. This CDR3 contains 13 residues. The CDR3 DNA reads as TGTGCCAGCAGCTGGGACAGGTCCTACGAGCAGTACTTC. Its protein product is CASSWDRSYEQYF.

The chain has TRBV7-6 and TRBJ2-2; D may be TRBD1 (8 bases). Trimming pared 1 base from V and 6 bases from J, leaving 12 bases between. The CDR3 totals 15 residues. CDR1 SGHVS and CDR2 FNYEAQ come from the germline V gene. The CDR3 region is CASSLGTGGAGELFF. In DNA form, the CDR3 reads TGTGCCAGCAGCTTAGGAACAGGGGGGGCCGGGGAGCTGTTTTTT.

The rearrangement links TRBV18 to TRBJ1-1, with D possibly being TRBD1 (6 bases). The CDR3 contains 15 residues. CDR1 is KGHSH, CDR2 LQKENI, per germline. Trimming removed 2 bases from V and 6 bases from J, with 16 bases in between. The CDR3 spells CASSPRGSGLAEAFF. CDR3 bases: TGTGCCAGCTCACCAAGGGGGTCGGGCCTCGCTGAAGCTTTCTTT.

Comment on this clone: A junction boundary mismatches the germline segment, possibly from a read error. CDR3 DNA: TGCGCCAGCGGTGAAACCGGGACACCTGAAGGAAAACTGTTTTTT. This codes for CASGETGTPEGKLFF. This sequence joins TRBV10-2 and TRBJ1-4, with a tentative D call TRBD1 (6 bases). The CDR3 covers 15 residues. Germline V gene lookup returns CDR1 WSHSY and CDR2 SAAADI.